This T cell receptor beta chain was captured in a study of early T cells in non-severe SARS-CoV-2 infection. Researchers attached unique molecular identifiers to individual cDNA molecules. Using its own MiXCR run on the 5' RACE reads, TCRdb lists one record per CDR3 protein. The sample holds around 66,000 distinct CDR3 sequences, more than 5.5% seen once. CDR3 length: 16 residues. This clonotype was observed many times. Its antigen is still unknown. Broader study findings: Missing private and CD4 specificities, VDJdb matching favored anti-spike CD8 responses.

This chain connects TRBV12-2 to TRBJ2-7; the DNA was not compared with TRBD1, the D call given in the table. TRBV12-2 is a listed pseudogene. This clonotype originated in an adult who was a healthcare worker with PCR-confirmed SARS-CoV-2 infection or an uninfected control (not recorded which). The sequencing here drew on whole blood, taken at baseline. The CDR3 DNA follows: TGTGCAAGTCGCCCAACCTACAGGGGCCGCTCCTACGAGCAGTACTTC. Residues: CASRPTYRGRSYEQYF.